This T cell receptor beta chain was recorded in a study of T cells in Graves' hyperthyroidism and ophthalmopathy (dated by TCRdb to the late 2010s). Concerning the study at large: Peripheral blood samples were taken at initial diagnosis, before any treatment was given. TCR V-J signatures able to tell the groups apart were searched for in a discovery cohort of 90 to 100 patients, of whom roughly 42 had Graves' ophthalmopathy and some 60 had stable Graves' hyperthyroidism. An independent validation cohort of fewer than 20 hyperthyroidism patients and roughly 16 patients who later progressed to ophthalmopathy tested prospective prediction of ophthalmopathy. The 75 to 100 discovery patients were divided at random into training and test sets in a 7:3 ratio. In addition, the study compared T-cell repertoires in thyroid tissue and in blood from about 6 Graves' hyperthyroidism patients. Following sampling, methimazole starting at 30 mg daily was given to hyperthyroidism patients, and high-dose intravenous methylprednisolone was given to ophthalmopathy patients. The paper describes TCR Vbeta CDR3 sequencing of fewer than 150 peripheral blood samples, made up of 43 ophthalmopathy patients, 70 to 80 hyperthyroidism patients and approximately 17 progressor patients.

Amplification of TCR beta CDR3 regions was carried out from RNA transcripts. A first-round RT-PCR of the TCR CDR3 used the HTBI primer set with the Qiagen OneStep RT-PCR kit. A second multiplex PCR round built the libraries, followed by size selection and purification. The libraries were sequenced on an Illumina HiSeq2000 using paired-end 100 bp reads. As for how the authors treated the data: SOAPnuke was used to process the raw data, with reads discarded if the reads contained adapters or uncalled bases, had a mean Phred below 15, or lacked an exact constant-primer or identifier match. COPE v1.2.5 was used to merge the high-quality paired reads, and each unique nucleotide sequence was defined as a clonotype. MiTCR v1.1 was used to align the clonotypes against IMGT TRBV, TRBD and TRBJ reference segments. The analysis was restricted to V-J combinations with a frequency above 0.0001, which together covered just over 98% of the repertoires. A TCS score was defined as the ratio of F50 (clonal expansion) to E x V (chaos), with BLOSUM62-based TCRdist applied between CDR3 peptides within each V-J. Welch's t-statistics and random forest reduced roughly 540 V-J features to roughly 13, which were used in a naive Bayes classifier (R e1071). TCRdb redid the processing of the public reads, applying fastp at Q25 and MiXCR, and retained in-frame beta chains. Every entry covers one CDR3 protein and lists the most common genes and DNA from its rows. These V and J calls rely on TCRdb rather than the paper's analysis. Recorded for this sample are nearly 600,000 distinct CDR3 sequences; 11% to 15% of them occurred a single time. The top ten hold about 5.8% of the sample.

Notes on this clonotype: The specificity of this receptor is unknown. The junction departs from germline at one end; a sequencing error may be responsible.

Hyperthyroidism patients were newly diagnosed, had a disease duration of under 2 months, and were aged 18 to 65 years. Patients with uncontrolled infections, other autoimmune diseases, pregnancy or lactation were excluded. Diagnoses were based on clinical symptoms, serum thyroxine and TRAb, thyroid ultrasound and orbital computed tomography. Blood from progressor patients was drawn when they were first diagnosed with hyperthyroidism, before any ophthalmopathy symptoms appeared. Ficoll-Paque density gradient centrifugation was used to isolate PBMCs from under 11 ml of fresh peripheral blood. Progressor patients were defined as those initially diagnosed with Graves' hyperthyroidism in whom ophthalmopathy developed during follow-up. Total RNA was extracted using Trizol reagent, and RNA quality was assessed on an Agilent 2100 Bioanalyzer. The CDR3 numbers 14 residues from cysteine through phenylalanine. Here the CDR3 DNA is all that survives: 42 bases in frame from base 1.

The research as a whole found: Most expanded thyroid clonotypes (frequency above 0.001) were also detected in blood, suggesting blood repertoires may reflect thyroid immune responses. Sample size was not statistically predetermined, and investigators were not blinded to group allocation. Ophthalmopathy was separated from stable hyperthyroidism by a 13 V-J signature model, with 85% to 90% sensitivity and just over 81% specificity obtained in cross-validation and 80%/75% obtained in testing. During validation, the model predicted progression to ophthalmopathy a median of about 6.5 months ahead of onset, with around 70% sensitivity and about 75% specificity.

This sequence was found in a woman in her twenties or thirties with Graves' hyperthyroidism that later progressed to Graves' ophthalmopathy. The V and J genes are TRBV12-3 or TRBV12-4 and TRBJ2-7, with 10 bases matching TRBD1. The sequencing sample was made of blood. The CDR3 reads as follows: CASSAGTGAYKQYF. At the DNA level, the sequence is TGTGCCAGCTCCGCCGGGACAGGGGCCTACAAGCAGTACTTC.